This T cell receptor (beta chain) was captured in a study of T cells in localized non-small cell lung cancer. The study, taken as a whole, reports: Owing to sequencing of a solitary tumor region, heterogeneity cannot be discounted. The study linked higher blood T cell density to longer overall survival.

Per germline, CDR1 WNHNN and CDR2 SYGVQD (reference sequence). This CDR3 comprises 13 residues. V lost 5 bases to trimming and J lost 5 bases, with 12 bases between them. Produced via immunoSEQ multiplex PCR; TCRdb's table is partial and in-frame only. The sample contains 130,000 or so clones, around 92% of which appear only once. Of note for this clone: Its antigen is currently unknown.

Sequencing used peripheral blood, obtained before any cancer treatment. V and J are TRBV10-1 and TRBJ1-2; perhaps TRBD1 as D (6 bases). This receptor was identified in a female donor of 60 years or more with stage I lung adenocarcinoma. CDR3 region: CASSSYRAYGYTF. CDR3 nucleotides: TGCGCCAGCAGTTCATACAGGGCTTATGGCTACACCTTC.